This entry is about one TCR beta chain. Its antigen is currently unknown. The CDR3 runs to 14 residues. Looked up from germline, CDR1 is LGHDT and CDR2 is YNNKEL (reference sequence). Germline trimming cut 3 bases from V and 8 bases from J; bases unmatched to any gene: 9. The record originates from a study of T cell responses to AZD1222 COVID-19 vaccine. Clones were sequenced by immunoSEQ multiplex PCR, and TCRdb holds only the in-frame ones, with some missing. The table lists 95,000 to 150,000 clones, around 90% of them singletons. Study-level findings and limits: Among AZD1222 vaccinees, only 6 or 7 were seropositive at baseline. The reported proportion of spike-specific TCRs targeting unmutated variant regions was nearly half. Spike-spanning, vaccine-associated CD4 TCRs were dominant at 160-218 and 743-854. In a largely white British group with more females than males, clonal diversity was possibly underestimated.

The sequences come from peripheral blood, collected on day 0 of MenACWY control vaccination. V usage is TRBV3-1 (or the pseudogene TRBV3-2) and J usage is TRBJ1-1; 7 nucleotides agree with TRBD1. The origin of this receptor is an adult in good health. The CDR3 DNA sequence: TGTGCCAGCAGCCAGGAACCTACGGACAGGGAAGCTTTCTTT. Residues: CASSQEPTDREAFF.